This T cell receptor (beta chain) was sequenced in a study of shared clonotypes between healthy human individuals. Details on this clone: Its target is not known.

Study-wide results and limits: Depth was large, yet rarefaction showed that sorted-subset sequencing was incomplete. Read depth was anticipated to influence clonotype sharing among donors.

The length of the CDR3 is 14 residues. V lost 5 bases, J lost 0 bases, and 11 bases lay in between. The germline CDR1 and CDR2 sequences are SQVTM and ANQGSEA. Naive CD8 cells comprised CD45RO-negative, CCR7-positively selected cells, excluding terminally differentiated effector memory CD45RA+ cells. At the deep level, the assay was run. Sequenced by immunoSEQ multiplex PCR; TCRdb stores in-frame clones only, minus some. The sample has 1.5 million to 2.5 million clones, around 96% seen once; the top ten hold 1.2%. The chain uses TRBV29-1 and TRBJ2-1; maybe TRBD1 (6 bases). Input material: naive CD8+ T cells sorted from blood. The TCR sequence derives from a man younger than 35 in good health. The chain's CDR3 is CSVPGTYSYNEQFF. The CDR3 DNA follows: TGCAGCGTTCCCGGGACATACTCCTACAATGAGCAGTTCTTC.